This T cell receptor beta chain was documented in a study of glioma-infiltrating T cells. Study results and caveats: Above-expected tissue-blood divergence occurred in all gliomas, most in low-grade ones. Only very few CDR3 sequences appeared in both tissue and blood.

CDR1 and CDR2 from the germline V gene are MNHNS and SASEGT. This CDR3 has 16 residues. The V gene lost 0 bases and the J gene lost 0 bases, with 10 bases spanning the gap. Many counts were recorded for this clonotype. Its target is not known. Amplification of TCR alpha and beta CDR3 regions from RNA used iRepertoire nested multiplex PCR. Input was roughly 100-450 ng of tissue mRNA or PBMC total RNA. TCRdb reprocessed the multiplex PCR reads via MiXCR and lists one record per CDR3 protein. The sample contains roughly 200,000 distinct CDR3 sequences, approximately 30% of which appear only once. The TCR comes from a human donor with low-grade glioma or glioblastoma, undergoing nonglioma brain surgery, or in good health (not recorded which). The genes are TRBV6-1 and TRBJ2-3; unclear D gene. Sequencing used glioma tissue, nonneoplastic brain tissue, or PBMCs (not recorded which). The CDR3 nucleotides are TGTGCCAGCAGTGAAGCGCTTCGGGTTAGCACAGATACGCAGTATTTT. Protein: CASSEALRVSTDTQYF.